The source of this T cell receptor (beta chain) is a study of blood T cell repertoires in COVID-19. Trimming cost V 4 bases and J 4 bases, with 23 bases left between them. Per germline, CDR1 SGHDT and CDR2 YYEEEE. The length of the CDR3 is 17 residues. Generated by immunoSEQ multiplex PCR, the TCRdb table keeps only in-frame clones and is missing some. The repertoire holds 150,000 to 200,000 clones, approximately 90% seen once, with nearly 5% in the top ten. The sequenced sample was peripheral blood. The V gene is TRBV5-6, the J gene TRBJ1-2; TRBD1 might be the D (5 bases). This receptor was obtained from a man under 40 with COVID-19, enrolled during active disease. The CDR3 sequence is CASSPSIPDTFIYGYTF. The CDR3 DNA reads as TGTGCCAGCAGCCCCTCCATACCGGACACTTTTATCTATGGCTACACCTTC.